This T cell receptor (beta chain) was sequenced for a study of blood T cells in healthy people across ages (dated by TCRdb to between 2014 and 2016). Regarding the study in general: In model experiments, template switching captured roughly one uniquely barcoded TCR beta cDNA molecule for every two T cells. The donors were split into four age groups: young (average around 15 years), middle-aged (roughly 42), aged (roughly 60) and long-lived (roughly 80). Using deep sequencing normalized with unique cDNA molecular identifiers, the study measured how TCR beta repertoire diversity changes with age. Two additional independent replicas of 1 million unique cDNA reads from the same blood draw were analyzed for two donors (one aged 18 to 29 and one aged 80 or older). Donors of different ages were randomly distributed across sequencing lanes to avoid experimental bias. Findings and caveats that apply to the study as a whole: Because the CMV infection status of the donors was unknown, age-related changes in expanded clonotypes may potentially have been confounded. The percentage of naive T cells measured by flow cytometry correlated strongly with observed TCR beta diversity. As age increased, observed TCR beta diversity per million T cells dropped in a roughly linear way, and a significant reduction was already evident by age about 36. Total diversity estimates from one million sequenced T cells were considered lower bounds and underestimates. Compared with the aged group, the long-lived group had more naive CD4+ T cells, fewer expanded clones and increased TCR diversity, a pattern suggesting age selection. Because profiling used bulk unsorted PBMCs, naive and antigen-experienced compartments could not be compared conclusively.

Libraries were prepared through 5' RACE. Instrument on record: Illumina HiSeq 2500. A second PCR of roughly 7 to 12 cycles was performed with a sample-barcoded 5' primer and a J-beta primer mix. A template-switch 5' adaptor carrying 12 random nucleotides introduced a unique molecular identifier onto each TCR beta cDNA molecule. Each sample yielded at least 3 million CDR3-containing paired-end reads. All of the RNA was converted into first-strand cDNA using the Mint cDNA synthesis kit, with a TRBC-specific oligonucleotide serving as the primer. All cDNA was treated with uracil-DNA glycosylase and then went through a first 18-cycle PCR with the universal primers M1SS and BC2_uni_R. In the authors' own workflow: Each sample was normalized by randomly selecting 1 million high-quality reads, each carrying a distinct molecular identifier. Reads sharing molecular identifiers were discarded rather than binned into consensus sequences. CDR3 identification, clonotype clustering and error correction used MiTCR with a Q25 quality threshold and the strictest error-elimination algorithm. A nonparametric unseen species model with Euler transformation was used to estimate lower-bound total TCR beta diversity. The public reads were run again by TCRdb, first through fastp at Q25 and then through MiXCR, and only productive beta chains were kept. Rows with a matching CDR3 protein are joined into one entry that keeps the most common DNA and genes. TCRdb, not the authors, supplied the V and J calls. In this sample the table shows about 780,000 distinct CDR3 sequences, about 59% of which occur a single time. Roughly 25% of the sample is held by the ten biggest clonotypes.

Systemically healthy Caucasian individuals from Russia, around 39 in total and aged about 6 to 90 years, were included as donors. Each donor gave ten milliliters of peripheral blood, drawn into EDTA-treated Vacutainer tubes. PBMCs were isolated by Ficoll-Paque density-gradient centrifugation, with at least 6.5 million obtained per sample. Total RNA was extracted from PBMCs with Trizol reagent, with at least 5.5 micrograms obtained per sample. The percentages of naive CD45RAhigh/CD27high T cells were determined by flow cytometry on a PBMC aliquot from every donor. In regard to this clonotype: Its antigen target is currently unknown. Base qualities are not at hand, and no much larger clone is one base apart.

CDR1 and CDR2 are read off the germline V gene as MGHDK and SYGVNS. Including the terminal cysteine and phenylalanine, the CDR3 comprises 14 residues. The only DNA kept is the CDR3, 42 bases in frame from the first base. V is pared back by 2 bases and J by 5 bases, with 12 bases lying between the germline termini. The chain uses TRBV25-1 and TRBJ1-2, with the D gene not confidently named. Sample: blood. The origin of this receptor is a man between 25 and 39 years old in good health. The CDR3 corresponds to CASSEPTENYGYTF. The nucleotide sequence reads TGTGCCAGCAGTGAACCTACAGAAAATTATGGCTACACCTTC.